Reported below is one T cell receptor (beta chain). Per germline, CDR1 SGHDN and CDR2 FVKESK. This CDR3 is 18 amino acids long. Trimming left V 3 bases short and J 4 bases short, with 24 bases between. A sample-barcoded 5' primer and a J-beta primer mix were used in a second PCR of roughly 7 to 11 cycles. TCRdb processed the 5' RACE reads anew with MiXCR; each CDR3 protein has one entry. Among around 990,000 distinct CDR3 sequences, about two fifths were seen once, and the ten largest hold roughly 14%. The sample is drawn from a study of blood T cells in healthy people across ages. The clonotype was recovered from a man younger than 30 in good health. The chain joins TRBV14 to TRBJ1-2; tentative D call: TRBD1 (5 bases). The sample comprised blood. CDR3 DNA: TGTGCCAGCAGCCACCCCTCAGGCTTGACAGTCGAAGCCTATGGCTACACCTTC. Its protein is CASSHPSGLTVEAYGYTF.